Sequencing of this T cell receptor beta chain was carried out in a study of beta chain features in type 1 diabetes. Heparinised blood was drawn once per donor, averaging approximately 0.12 L. CD4+ cells of the naive, central memory, regulatory and stem cell-like memory types were sorted via CD45RO/CCR7/CD25/CD127/CD95/CD27. The CDR3 runs 15 residues. Germline-derived CDR1 and CDR2 are LGHNA and YSLEER. Trimming took off 0 bases at V and 2 bases at J, with 5 bases between the two ends. Reverse transcription of all isolated RNA meant that expressed TCRB transcripts were sequenced. Only in-frame clones appear in the TCRdb table, and some are missing; sequencing was by immunoSEQ multiplex PCR. This table holds around 400,000 clones, less than 15% found once. A word on this clone: Its cognate antigen is unknown.

Study-level results: Type 1 diabetes patients had moderately but significantly shorter TCRB CDR3s in all four CD4+ subsets.

Material for sequencing was naive CD4+ T cells from blood. This TCR derives from a young woman in good health. This chain uses TRBV4-3 with TRBJ2-6; D ambiguous. CDR3 sequence: CASSQDAAGANVLTF. The CDR3 bases are TGCGCCAGCAGCCAAGATGCGGCTGGGGCCAACGTCCTGACTTTC.